This TCR beta chain was identified during a study of cytomegalovirus exposure and HLA in healthy donors. The V gene's germline CDR1 is SNHLY and CDR2 FYNNEI. Trimming cost V 6 bases and J 4 bases, with 8 bases left between them. CDR3 length: 12 residues. There are a few counts of this clone. Both 60 Vbeta primers and 13 Jbeta primers went into the PCR. Original data processing: Tens of millions of unique TCR beta chains, roughly 11 million of them shared, were counted by a later analysis. TCRdb keeps only in-frame clones here, not all; method: immunoSEQ multiplex PCR. V and J calls and clone size are as listed in that table; D and trimming were resolved from the DNA. This sample yields 100,000 to 150,000 clones, of which 80% to 85% are seen a single time; 8.1% belongs to the top ten.

Sequencing was performed on PBMCs. The source of this sequence is a woman aged 45-60 years in good health and CMV-seropositive. The genes are TRBV2 and TRBJ2-3; no clear D gene. The CDR3 loop is CASSYTPDTQYF. Written as DNA, the CDR3 is TGTGCCAGCAGCTATACCCCAGATACGCAGTATTTT.